The entry below describes one T cell receptor (beta chain). The source of the sample is a study of blood T cell repertoires in COVID-19. Whole-study context: PBMCs, B-cell-depleted T cells, or T cells provided the cDNA or gDNA that made up the material.

Per the original methods: Reference gene primer amplification yielded estimated nucleated cell counts. Using immunoSEQ multiplex PCR, the repertoire was profiled, and TCRdb retains in-frame clones only, with some absent. V, J and clone size are taken as reported in that table, and D and trimming were inferred from the DNA itself. The data contain roughly 140,000 clones, 87% of them singletons. Which cohort a participant joined came from the clinical history participants gave. This CDR3 has 14 amino acids. V was clipped by 7 bases and J by 4 bases, with 16 bases between them. The V gene's germline CDR1 is MNHNY and CDR2 SVGAGI (reference sequence).

The sequence came from a man between 60 and 70 years old who had recovered from COVID-19. The chain employs TRBV6-6 and TRBJ1-2, with D tentatively TRBD1 (5 bases). Material for sequencing was PBMCs or T cells enriched from blood (not recorded which). CDR3 residues: CASIQSGDPYGYTF. The DNA of the CDR3 is TGTGCCAGCATCCAATCGGGGGACCCCTATGGCTACACCTTC.